This record concerns one TCR beta chain sequence. All donors were Caucasian adults living in Nashville, Tennessee. The sample comes from a study of shared clonotypes between healthy human individuals. The authors split each subset's genomic DNA evenly across several immunoSEQ plates. Researchers sequenced unsorted PBMC DNA using ten immunoSEQ deep assay plates. Method: immunoSEQ multiplex PCR; TCRdb's copy keeps in-frame clones and lacks some. Here the sample spans around 500,000 clones, about three quarters being singletons. The CDR3 is 14 residues long. The germline V gene has CDR1 MNHEY and CDR2 SMNVEV (reference sequence). J lost 9 bases, V lost 5 bases, and 10 bases had no gene match.

The rearrangement links TRBV27 to TRBJ2-1; TRBD1 matches at 7 bases. The clonotype originates from a middle-aged woman in good health. Some clones in this sample may be carry-over from other donors' samples. Sequencing was carried out using PBMCs. The CDR3 loop reads CASSPTGQVPEQFF. CDR3 nucleotide sequence: TGTGCCAGCAGTCCGACAGGACAGGTTCCTGAGCAGTTCTTC.